The 10 T cell receptor beta chains listed next were all sequenced from one sample in a study of shared clonotypes between healthy human individuals. Produced via immunoSEQ multiplex PCR; TCRdb's table is partial and in-frame only. This sample has around 180,000 clones, with roughly 93% found just once. Specimen: naive CD4+ T cells sorted from blood. Noted subset: CD45RA+ positively selected. Receptors were obtained from a woman in her thirties in good health.

J is TRBJ1-1 and V is TRBV29-1; no reliable D call. Trimming pared 0 bases from V and 1 base from J, leaving 6 bases between. Germline lookup yields CDR1 SQVTM and CDR2 ANQGSEA. This CDR3 has 13 amino acids. The CDR3 is CSVEEFENTEAFF. DNA of the CDR3: TGCAGCGTTGAAGAATTCGAGAACACTGAAGCTTTCTTT.

The CDR3: CASSRIFETMSSYEQYF. In nucleotides, the CDR3 is TGTGCCAGCAGCCGAATTTTTGAGACAATGTCTTCCTACGAGCAGTACTTC. The chain carries TRBV7-9 and TRBJ2-7; D gene ambiguous. This CDR3 spans 17 amino acids. The V and J ends lost 5 bases and 1 base respectively, with 21 bases between them. Per germline, CDR1 SEHNR and CDR2 FQNEAQ (reference sequence).

The V call is TRBV28, the J call TRBJ2-5; 8 bases agree with TRBD1. The germline gives CDR1 MDHEN, CDR2 SYDVKM. The CDR3 length is 13 residues. J was trimmed by 3 bases and V by 5 bases; bases with no gene match: 2. The CDR3 bases are TGTGCCAGCAGTCCGGGACAGGAAGAGACCCAGTACTTC. Its translation is CASSPGQEETQYF.

This clone was counted once. The chain has TRBV5-4 and TRBJ2-3; 8 bases line up with TRBD2. Germline lookup yields CDR1 SGHNT and CDR2 YYREEE (reference sequence). Trimming removed 3 bases from V and 2 bases from J; junction bases left unmatched: 5. The CDR3 sequence is 15 residues long. The CDR3 DNA reads as TGTGCCAGCAGCTCACGCGGGAGGCCCACAGATACGCAGTATTTT. Protein product: CASSSRGRPTDTQYF.

This clone showed up just once. The rearrangement uses TRBV28 and TRBJ2-3, with D perhaps matching TRBD1 or TRBD2 (6 bases each). Germline V gene sequence: CDR1 MDHEN, CDR2 SYDVKM. Trimming stripped 5 bases from V and 5 bases from J, with 17 bases between. The CDR3 consists of 15 residues. CDR3 DNA sequence: TGTGCCAGCAGTCCCTGGGGGGCGGGTCAAGATACGCAGTATTTT. It translates to CASSPWGAGQDTQYF.

This clone came up once. The chain joins TRBV18 to TRBJ2-7; the match to TRBD2 covers 7 bases. The V and J ends lost 6 bases and 7 bases, in that order; junction bases with no gene match: 15. From germline, CDR1 is KGHSH and CDR2 LQKENI. CDR3 length: 15 residues. The CDR3 DNA reads as TGTGCCAGCTCGTCTGGACGGGACTACCCGGTGGAGCAGTACTTC. It encodes CASSSGRDYPVEQYF.

This rearrangement joins TRBV18 to TRBJ1-1; D remains unclear. Per germline, CDR1 KGHSH and CDR2 LQKENI. The V end lost 1 base, the J end lost 1 base, and 7 bases lay between the germline ends. The CDR3 runs to 14 residues. CDR3 DNA: TGTGCCAGCTCACCACGAGATTGGAACACTGAAGCTTTCTTT. The encoded protein is CASSPRDWNTEAFF.

This chain links TRBV27 with TRBJ2-1; 12 bases map to TRBD2. V lost 8 bases, J lost 10 bases, and 27 bases stayed unmatched. Germline V gene sequence: CDR1 MNHEY, CDR2 SMNVEV (reference sequence). The CDR3 loop spans 20 amino acids. Here the CDR3 DNA reads TGTGCCAGCGGTATACTTCGGTGGAAGGATCTAGCGGGAGGGCCACAGGAGCAGTTCTTC. Amino acid sequence: CASGILRWKDLAGGPQEQFF.

The V gene is TRBV9, the J gene TRBJ2-5; D might be TRBD1 (6 bases). Germline CDR1 is SGDLS and CDR2 is YYNGEE. Trimming took off 0 bases at V and 3 bases at J, with 6 bases between the two ends. This CDR3 has 13 residues. This chain's CDR3 is CASSVGTEETQYF. The CDR3 nucleotides read TGTGCCAGCAGCGTAGGGACAGAAGAGACCCAGTACTTC.

The gene calls are TRBV28 and TRBJ2-5; D unresolved. The J call may not be correct, given that the DNA end is closer to TRBJ2-7. The CDR3 contains 11 residues. Germline values: CDR1 MDHEN, CDR2 SYDVKM. CDR3 nucleotides: TGTGCCAGCAGCTTGCAATACGAGCAGTACTTC. Translation: CASSLQYEQYF.